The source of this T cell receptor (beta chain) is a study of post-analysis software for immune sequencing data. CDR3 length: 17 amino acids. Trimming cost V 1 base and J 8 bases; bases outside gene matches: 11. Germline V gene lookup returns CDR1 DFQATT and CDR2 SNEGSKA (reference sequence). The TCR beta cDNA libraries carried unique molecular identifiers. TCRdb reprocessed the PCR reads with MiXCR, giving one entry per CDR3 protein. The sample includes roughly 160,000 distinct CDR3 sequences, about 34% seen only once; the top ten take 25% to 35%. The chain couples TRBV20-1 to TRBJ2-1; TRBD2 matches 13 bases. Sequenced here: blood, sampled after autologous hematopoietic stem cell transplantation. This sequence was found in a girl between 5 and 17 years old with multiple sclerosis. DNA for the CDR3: TGCAGTGCTAGAGGGCCCCGGACTAGCGGGAGTTTGGATGAGCAGTTCTTC. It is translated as CSARGPRTSGSLDEQFF.